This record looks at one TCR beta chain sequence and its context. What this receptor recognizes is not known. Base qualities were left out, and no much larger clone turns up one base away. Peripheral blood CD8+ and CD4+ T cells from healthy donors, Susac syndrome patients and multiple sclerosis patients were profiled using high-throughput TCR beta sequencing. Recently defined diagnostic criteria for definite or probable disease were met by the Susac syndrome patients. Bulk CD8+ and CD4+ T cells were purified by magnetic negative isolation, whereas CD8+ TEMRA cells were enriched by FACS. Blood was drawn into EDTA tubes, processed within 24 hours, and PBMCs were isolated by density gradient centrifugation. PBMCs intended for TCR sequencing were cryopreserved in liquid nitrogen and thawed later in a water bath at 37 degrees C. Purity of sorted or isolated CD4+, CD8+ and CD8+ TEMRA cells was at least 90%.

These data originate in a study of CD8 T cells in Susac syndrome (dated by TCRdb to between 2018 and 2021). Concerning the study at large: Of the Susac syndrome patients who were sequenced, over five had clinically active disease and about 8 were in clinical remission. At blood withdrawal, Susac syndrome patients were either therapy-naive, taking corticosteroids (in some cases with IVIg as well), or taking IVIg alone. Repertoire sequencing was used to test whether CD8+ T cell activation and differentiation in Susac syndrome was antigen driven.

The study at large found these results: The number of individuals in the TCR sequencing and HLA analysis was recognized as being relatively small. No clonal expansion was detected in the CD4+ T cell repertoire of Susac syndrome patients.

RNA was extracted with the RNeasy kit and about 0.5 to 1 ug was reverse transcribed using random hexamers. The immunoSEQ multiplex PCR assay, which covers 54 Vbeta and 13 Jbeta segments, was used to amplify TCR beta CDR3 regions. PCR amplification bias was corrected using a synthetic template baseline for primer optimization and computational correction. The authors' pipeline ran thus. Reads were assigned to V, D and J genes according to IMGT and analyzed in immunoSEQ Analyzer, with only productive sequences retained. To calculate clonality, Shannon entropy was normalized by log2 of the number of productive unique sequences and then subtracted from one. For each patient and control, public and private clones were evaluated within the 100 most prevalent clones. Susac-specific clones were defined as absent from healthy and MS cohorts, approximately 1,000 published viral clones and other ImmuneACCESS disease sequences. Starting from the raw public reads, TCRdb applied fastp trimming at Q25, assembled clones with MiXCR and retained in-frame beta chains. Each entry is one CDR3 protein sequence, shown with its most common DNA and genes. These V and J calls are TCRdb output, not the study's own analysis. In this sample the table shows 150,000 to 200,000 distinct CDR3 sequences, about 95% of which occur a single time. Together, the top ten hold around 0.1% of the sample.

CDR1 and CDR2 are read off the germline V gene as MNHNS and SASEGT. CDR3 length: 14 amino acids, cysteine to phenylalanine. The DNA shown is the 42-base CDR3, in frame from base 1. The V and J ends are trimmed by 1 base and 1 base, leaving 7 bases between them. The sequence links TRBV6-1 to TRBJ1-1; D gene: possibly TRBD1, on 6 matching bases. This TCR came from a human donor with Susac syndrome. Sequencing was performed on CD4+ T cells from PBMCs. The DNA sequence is TGTGCCAGCAGTGAAGGACAGGCGAACACTGAAGCTTTCTTT. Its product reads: CASSEGQANTEAFF.